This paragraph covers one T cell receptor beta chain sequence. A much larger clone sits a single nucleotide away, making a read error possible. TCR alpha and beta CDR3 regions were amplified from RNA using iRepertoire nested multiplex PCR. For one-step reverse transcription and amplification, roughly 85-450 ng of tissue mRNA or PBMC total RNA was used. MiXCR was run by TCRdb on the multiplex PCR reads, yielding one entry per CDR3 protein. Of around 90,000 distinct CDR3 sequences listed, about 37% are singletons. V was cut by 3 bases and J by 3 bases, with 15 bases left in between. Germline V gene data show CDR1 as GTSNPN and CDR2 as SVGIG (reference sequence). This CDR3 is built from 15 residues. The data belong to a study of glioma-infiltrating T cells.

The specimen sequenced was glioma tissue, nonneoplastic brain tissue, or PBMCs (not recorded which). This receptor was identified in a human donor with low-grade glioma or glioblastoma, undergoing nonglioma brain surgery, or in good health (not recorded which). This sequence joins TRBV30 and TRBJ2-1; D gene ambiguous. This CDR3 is CAWSPLAGIYNEQFF. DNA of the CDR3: TGTGCCTGGAGCCCCCTGGCTGGTATCTACAATGAGCAGTTCTTC.